The clone carrying this T cell receptor (beta chain) was seen repeatedly, ten times or more. Its antigen is unknown. TCRdb ran MiXCR on the multiplex PCR reads and lists one entry per CDR3 protein. The repertoire holds over 100,000 distinct CDR3 sequences, with around 20% as singletons. The data derive from a study of breast tumors, draining lymph nodes, adjacent tissues. The lymph nodes were axillary draining lymph nodes from breast cancer patients. General study results and limits: Tumor repertoires ranked between lymph nodes and nontumor tissue in diversity, with V and J gene preferences.

From germline, CDR1 is MNHEY and CDR2 SVGAGI. This CDR3 spans 16 amino acids. V was shortened by 6 bases and J by 9 bases, with 24 bases between the two germline ends. The chain links TRBV6-5 to TRBJ2-1; a weak D match, TRBD2 (7 bases). This clonotype was obtained from a female donor with breast cancer. Some clones in this sample may be carry-over from other donors' samples. Input material: axillary lymph node tissue. This CDR3 is CASSPGVSGRAFEQFF. CDR3 coding DNA: TGTGCCAGCAGCCCAGGGGTCAGTGGGAGGGCCTTTGAGCAGTTCTTC.